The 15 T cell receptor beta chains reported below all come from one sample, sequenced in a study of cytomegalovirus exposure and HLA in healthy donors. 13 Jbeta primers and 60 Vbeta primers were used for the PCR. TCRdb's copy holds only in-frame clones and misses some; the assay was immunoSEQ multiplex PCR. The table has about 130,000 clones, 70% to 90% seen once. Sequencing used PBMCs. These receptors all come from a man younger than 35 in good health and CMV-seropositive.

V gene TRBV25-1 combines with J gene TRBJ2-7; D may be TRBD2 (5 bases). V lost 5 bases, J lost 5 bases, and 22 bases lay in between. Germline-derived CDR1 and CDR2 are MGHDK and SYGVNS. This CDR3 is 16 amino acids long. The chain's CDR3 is CASSPSRTAEENEQYF. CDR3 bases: TGTGCCAGCAGTCCCTCAAGGACGGCGGAGGAGAACGAGCAGTACTTC.

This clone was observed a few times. CDR3 DNA: TGTGCCAGCAGTTACCCCGGGACAGGGACCTACGAGCAGTACTTC. Protein: CASSYPGTGTYEQYF. The rearrangement joins TRBV5-4 to TRBJ2-7, with TRBD1 matching 9 bases. The CDR3 is 15 residues long. V lost 5 bases, J lost 2 bases, and 8 bases stayed unmatched. The V gene's germline CDR1 is SGHNT and CDR2 YYREEE (reference sequence). The full variable domain, its missing parts supplied by reference TRBV5-4 and TRBJ2-7, is ETGVTQSPTHLIKTRGQQVTLRCSSQSGHNTVSWYQQALGQGPQFIFQYYREEENGRGNFPPRFSGLQFPNYSSELNVNALELDDSALYLCASSYPGTGTYEQYFGPGTRLTVT.

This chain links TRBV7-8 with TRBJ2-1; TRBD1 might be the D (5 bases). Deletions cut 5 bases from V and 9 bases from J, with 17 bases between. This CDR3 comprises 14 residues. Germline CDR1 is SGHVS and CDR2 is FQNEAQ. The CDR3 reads CASSQGLSYGEQFF. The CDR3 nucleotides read TGTGCCAGCAGCCAGGGCCTATCTTACGGTGAGCAGTTCTTC.

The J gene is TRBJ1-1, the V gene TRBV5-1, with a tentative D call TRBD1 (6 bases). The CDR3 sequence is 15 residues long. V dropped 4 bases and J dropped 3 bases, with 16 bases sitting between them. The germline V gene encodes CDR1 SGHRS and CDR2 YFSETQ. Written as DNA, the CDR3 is TGCGCCAGCAGCGTCCAGGCCCCAGGGGACACTGAAGCTTTCTTT. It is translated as CASSVQAPGDTEAFF.

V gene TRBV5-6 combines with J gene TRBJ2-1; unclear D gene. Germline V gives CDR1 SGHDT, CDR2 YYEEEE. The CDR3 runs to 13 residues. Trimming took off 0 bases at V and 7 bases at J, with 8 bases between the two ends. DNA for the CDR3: TGTGCCAGCAGCTTGGGTACAGAGAATGAGCAGTTCTTC. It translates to CASSLGTENEQFF.

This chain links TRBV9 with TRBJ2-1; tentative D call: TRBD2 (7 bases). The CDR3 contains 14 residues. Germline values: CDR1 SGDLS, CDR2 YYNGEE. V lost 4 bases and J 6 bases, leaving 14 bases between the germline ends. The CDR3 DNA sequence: TGTGCCAGCAGCTTTGGGGGGGCATCCAATGAGCAGTTCTTC. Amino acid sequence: CASSFGGASNEQFF.

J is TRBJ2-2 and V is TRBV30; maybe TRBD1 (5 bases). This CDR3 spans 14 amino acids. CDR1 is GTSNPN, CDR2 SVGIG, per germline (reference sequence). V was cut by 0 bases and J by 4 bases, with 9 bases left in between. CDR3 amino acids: CAWSVGAPTGELFF. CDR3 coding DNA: TGTGCCTGGAGTGTAGGGGCACCCACCGGGGAGCTGTTTTTT.

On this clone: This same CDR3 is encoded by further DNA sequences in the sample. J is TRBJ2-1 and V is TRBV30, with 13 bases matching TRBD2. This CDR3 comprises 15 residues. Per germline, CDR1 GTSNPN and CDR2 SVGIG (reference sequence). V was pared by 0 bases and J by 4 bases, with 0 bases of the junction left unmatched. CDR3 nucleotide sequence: TGTGCCTGGAGTGTACTAGCGGGGGGGTACAATGAGCAGTTCTTC. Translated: CAWSVLAGGYNEQFF.

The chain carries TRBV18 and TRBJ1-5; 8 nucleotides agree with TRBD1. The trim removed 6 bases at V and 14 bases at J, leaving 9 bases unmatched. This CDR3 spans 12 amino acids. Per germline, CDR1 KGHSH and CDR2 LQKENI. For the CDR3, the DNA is TGTGCCAGCTCCCGAACCCCGGGACAGGAGCATTTT. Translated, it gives CASSRTPGQEHF.

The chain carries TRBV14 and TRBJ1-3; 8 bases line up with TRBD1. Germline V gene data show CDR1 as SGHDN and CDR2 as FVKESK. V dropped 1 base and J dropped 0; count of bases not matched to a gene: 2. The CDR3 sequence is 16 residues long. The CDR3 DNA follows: TGTGCCAGCAGCCAAGCCGGGACAGGCTCTGGAAACACCATATATTTT. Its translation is CASSQAGTGSGNTIYF.

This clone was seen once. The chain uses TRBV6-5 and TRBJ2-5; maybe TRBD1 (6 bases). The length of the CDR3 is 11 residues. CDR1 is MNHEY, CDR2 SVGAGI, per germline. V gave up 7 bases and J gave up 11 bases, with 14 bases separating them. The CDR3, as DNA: TGTGCCAGCATCTCCAAGGGGGAGCAGTACTTC. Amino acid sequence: CASISKGEQYF.

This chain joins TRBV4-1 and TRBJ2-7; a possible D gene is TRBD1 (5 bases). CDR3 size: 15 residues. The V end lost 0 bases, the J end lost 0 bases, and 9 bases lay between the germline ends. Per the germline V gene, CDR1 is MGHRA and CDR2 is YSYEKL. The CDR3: CASSQEDTSSYEQYF. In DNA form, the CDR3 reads TGCGCCAGCAGCCAAGAGGACACGAGCTCCTACGAGCAGTACTTC.

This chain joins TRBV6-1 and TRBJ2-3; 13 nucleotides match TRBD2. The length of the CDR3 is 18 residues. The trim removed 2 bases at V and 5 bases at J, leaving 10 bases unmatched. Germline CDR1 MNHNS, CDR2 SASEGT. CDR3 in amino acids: CASSEQGLAGAPRDTQYF. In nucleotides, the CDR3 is TGTGCCAGCAGTGAACAAGGACTAGCGGGGGCCCCGCGAGATACGCAGTATTTT.

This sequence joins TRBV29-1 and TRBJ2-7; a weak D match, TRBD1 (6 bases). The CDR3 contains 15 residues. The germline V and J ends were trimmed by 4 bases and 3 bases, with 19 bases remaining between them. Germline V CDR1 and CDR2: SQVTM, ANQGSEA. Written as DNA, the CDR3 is TGCAGCGTTGTAATTCAGGGGAAGACCCTCTACGAGCAGTACTTC. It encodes CSVVIQGKTLYEQYF.

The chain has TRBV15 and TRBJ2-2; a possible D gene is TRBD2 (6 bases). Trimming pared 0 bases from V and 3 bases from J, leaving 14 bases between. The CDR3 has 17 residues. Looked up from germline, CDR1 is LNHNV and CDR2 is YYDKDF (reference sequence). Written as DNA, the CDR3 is TGTGCCACCAGCAGAGATTGGGGGGAAGGGGACACCGGGGAGCTGTTTTTT. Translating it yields CATSRDWGEGDTGELFF.